The 5 T cell receptor beta chains reported below all come from one sample, sequenced in a study of OX40 agonist ivuxolimab in advanced cancers. Here immunoSEQ multiplex PCR was the method, and the copy in TCRdb shows in-frame clones only, minus some. There are under 80,000 clones in the sample; around 90% occur only once, and 2% to 2.5% lies in the top ten. The material sequenced was CD4+ or CD8+ T cells sorted from blood, taken in a trial of the OX40 agonist ivuxolimab. The origin of the receptors is an adult with an advanced solid tumor such as melanoma, head and neck, liver or kidney cancer.

The V and J genes are TRBV5-6 and TRBJ2-5; D assignment may be TRBD1 or TRBD2 (5 bases each). The closer fit of TRBJ2-7 to the DNA end suggests the J call may be wrong. Looked up from germline, CDR1 is SGHDT and CDR2 is YYEEEE. The CDR3 has 15 amino acids. The CDR3 coding sequence is TGTGCCAGCAGCTTTCGAGGGGCCCCTAATATCGAGCAGTACTTC. It codes for CASSFRGAPNIEQYF.

This clone appeared once. The J gene is TRBJ1-1, the V gene TRBV11-3; D uncertain. The CDR3 covers 13 residues. Germline values: CDR1 SGHNT, CDR2 YENEEA. The V gene lost 1 base and the J gene lost 6 bases, with 9 bases spanning the gap. The CDR3 loop is CASSLGTWAEAFF. The CDR3, as DNA: TGTGCCAGCAGCTTAGGCACGTGGGCTGAAGCTTTCTTT. The whole variable domain, remainder taken from reference TRBV11-3 and TRBJ1-1, is EAGVVQSPRYKIIEKKQPVAFWCNPISGHNTLYWYLQNLGQGPELLIRYENEEAVDDSQLPKDRFSAERLKGVDSTLKIQPAELGDSAVYLCASSLGTWAEAFFGQGTRLTVV.

This chain connects TRBV28 to TRBJ2-3, with 10 bases matching TRBD1. The V gene's germline CDR1 is MDHEN and CDR2 SYDVKM. The trim removed 6 bases at V and 3 bases at J, leaving 6 bases unmatched. The CDR3 totals 15 residues. CDR3 in amino acids: CASSLGQGGTDTQYF. The CDR3 DNA reads as TGTGCCAGCAGCCTAGGACAGGGGGGTACAGATACGCAGTATTTT. The full variable domain, in which reference TRBV28 and TRBJ2-3 provide the parts outside the CDR3, is DVKVTQSSRYLVKRTGEKVFLECVQDMDHENMFWYRQDPGLGLRLIYFSYDVKMKEKGDIPEGYSVSREKKERFSLILESASTNQTSMYLCASSLGQGGTDTQYFGPGTRLTVL.

This sequence joins TRBV5-8 and TRBJ2-1, with D perhaps matching TRBD1 or TRBD2 (6 bases each). Deletions cut 2 bases from V and 3 bases from J, with 12 bases between. CDR3 length: 15 amino acids. CDR1 and CDR2 (germline): SGHTS, YDEGEE. DNA of the CDR3: TGTGCCAGCAGCTTCGAGAGGGGGGTCTACAATGAGCAGTTCTTC. It codes for CASSFERGVYNEQFF.

The chain couples TRBV27 to TRBJ2-7, with a possible D match to TRBD2 (6 bases). Germline V gene sequence: CDR1 MNHEY, CDR2 SMNVEV (reference sequence). This CDR3 contains 16 residues. The V end lost 3 bases, the J end lost 3 bases, and 18 bases lay between the germline ends. CDR3: CASSLRTGTDLYEQYF. For the CDR3, the DNA is TGTGCCAGCAGTTTGAGAACCGGGACTGACCTCTACGAGCAGTACTTC.